Reported below is one T cell receptor beta chain. The target antigen is unknown. The CDR3 loop spans 18 amino acids. The entry originates in a study of T cell responses to AZD1222 COVID-19 vaccine. Study-level background: Pooled samples include second doses given at about 4 or 12 weeks.

Study findings and constraints: Of spike-specific TCRs, nearly half reportedly target regions left unmutated in variants.

TCRdb's table, derived via immunoSEQ multiplex PCR, lists solely in-frame clones and lacks some. Of 110,000 to 150,000 clones listed, under 95% are singletons. The TCR originated in an adult in good health. The sequences come from peripheral blood, collected on day 0 of AZD1222 vaccination. The V call is TRBV21-1, the J call TRBJ2-2; the tabulated D call, TRBD1, remains unverified against the DNA. TRBV21-1 represents a pseudogene. CDR3 loop: CASSARRGCRCVSGELFF. The CDR3 DNA reads as TGTGCCAGCAGCGCGAGAAGGGGGTGTCGGTGTGTATCCGGGGAGCTGTTTTTT.